A single sample is the source of the 27 T cell receptor beta chains below, sequenced in a study of T-cell reconstitution after alpha-beta-depleted transplantation in children. TCRbeta library preparation incorporated unique molecular identifiers. TCRdb re-analysed the PCR reads in MiXCR, keeping a single row per CDR3 protein. The repertoire holds 440,000 or so distinct CDR3 sequences, roughly 44% seen once, with approximately 30% in the top ten. The sample was PBMCs, taken before TCRalphabeta/CD19-depleted stem cell transplant. These receptors were collected from a girl aged 2 to 10 with aplastic anemia, due to receive a stem cell transplant.

This chain joins TRBV20-1 and TRBJ1-1; D unresolved. Per the germline V gene, CDR1 is DFQATT and CDR2 is SNEGSKA (reference sequence). V shed 3 bases and J shed 9 bases, with 14 bases lying between them. This CDR3 has 12 residues. The CDR3 spells CSASEFRGQAFF. CDR3 nucleotide sequence: TGCAGTGCTAGTGAATTTCGGGGTCAAGCTTTCTTT.

This clonotype is a singleton in its sample. This rearrangement joins TRBV6-1 to TRBJ2-7; 11 bases match TRBD1. Trimming removed 8 bases from V and 3 bases from J; junction bases left unmatched: 6. The CDR3 sequence is 14 residues long. Looked up from germline, CDR1 is MNHNS and CDR2 is SASEGT. The CDR3 DNA is TGTGCCAGCTACCGGGACAGGGGGGTCTACGAGCAGTACTTC. It yields the protein CASYRDRGVYEQYF.

The V and J genes are TRBV10-2 and TRBJ2-6; possibly TRBD1 for D (5 bases). Germline V gene data show CDR1 as WSHSY and CDR2 as SAAADI. Trimming left V 0 bases short and J 4 bases short, with 10 bases between. The CDR3 runs 16 residues. CDR3 bases: TGCGCCAGCAGTGAGTCGGCAGGGTTGGGGGCCAACGTCCTGACTTTC. Its protein product is CASSESAGLGANVLTF.

The rearrangement uses TRBV20-1 and TRBJ2-1; no clear D. V was clipped by 0 bases and J by 0 bases, with 15 bases between them. The CDR3 totals 17 residues. Per germline, CDR1 DFQATT and CDR2 SNEGSKA (reference sequence). The CDR3 bases are TGCAGTGCTAGAGATCTGGGAACCTTGGGCTCCTACAATGAGCAGTTCTTC. Translating it yields CSARDLGTLGSYNEQFF.

The rearrangement joins TRBV20-1 to TRBJ2-7; a weak D match, TRBD1 (6 bases). V lost 0 bases to trimming and J lost 5 bases, with 17 bases between them. Looked up from germline, CDR1 is DFQATT and CDR2 is SNEGSKA (reference sequence). The CDR3 has 15 amino acids. CDR3: CSARDVGASSHEQYF. The CDR3 DNA reads TGCAGTGCTAGAGATGTGGGGGCAAGTTCCCACGAGCAGTACTTC.

The chain is built from TRBV20-1 and TRBJ2-5; unclear D gene. The CDR3 is made up of 15 amino acids. Germline V gives CDR1 DFQATT, CDR2 SNEGSKA (reference sequence). Trimming cost V 6 bases and J 5 bases, with 22 bases left between them. The CDR3 sequence: CSAPPGSSIRETQYF. CDR3 DNA: TGCAGTGCCCCTCCGGGCAGCTCTATCCGGGAGACCCAGTACTTC.

This clonotype was detected ten times or more. This sequence joins TRBV11-1 and TRBJ2-7; 15 bases are a match to TRBD2. The CDR3 is 18 amino acids. V lost 3 bases, J lost 1 base, and 7 bases stayed unmatched. Germline V gives CDR1 SGHAT, CDR2 FQDESV (reference sequence). The CDR3 here is CASSFGLAGGRTSYEQYF. The CDR3 coding sequence is TGTGCCAGCAGCTTCGGACTAGCGGGAGGGCGCACTTCCTACGAGCAGTACTTC.

J is TRBJ1-1 and V is TRBV27, with D unresolved. The V end was cut by 6 bases, the J end by 6 bases, with 14 bases between. The CDR3 contains 13 residues. Germline CDR1 MNHEY, CDR2 SMNVEV (reference sequence). CDR3 residues: CASSPFGLPEAFF. As DNA, the CDR3 is TGTGCCAGCAGCCCTTTCGGATTGCCTGAAGCTTTCTTT.

The chain employs TRBV12-3 or TRBV12-4 and TRBJ2-1; the D gene could be TRBD1 or TRBD2 (7 bases each). The CDR3 runs to 14 residues. The V end lost 6 bases, the J end lost 9 bases, and 18 bases lay between the germline ends. CDR3 amino acids: CASSLSQGGVEQFF. The CDR3 DNA is TGTGCCAGCAGCCTCTCCCAGGGGGGGGTTGAGCAGTTCTTC.

This chain links TRBV20-1 with TRBJ2-2, with 8 bases lining up with TRBD2. Germline V CDR1 and CDR2: DFQATT, SNEGSKA (reference sequence). The CDR3 loop spans 15 amino acids. After removal of 7 bases from V and 6 bases from J, the junction contained 13 bases not matched to a gene. CDR3 loop: CSVPQREGLPGELFF. The CDR3, as DNA: TGCAGTGTACCTCAACGGGAGGGCCTCCCCGGGGAGCTGTTTTTT.

The chain carries TRBV6-4 and TRBJ2-3, with D possibly matching TRBD1 (6 bases). V was trimmed by 4 bases and J by 1 base, leaving 6 bases between them. Germline V gene lookup returns CDR1 MRHNA and CDR2 SNTAGT. The CDR3 totals 13 residues. This CDR3 is CASSGTGTDTQYF. The CDR3 DNA reads as TGTGCCAGCAGTGGGACAGGCACAGATACGCAGTATTTT.

Many counts were recorded for this clonotype. V and J are TRBV12-3 or TRBV12-4 and TRBJ2-2, with TRBD1 as a possible D gene (6 bases). V was pared by 6 bases and J by 4 bases, with 12 bases between. The CDR3 contains 14 residues. DNA for the CDR3: TGTGCCAGCAGGGCACAGGGCTCCACCGGGGAGCTGTTTTTT. Protein: CASRAQGSTGELFF.

In this sample, this clonotype turned up many times. This chain uses TRBV7-3 with TRBJ2-3, with 9 bases that match TRBD2. The CDR3 length is 14 residues. Per germline, CDR1 SGHTA and CDR2 FQGTGA. Losses at the gene ends were 6 bases for V and 1 base for J; bases not matched to a gene: 2. The CDR3 here is CASSLAGGTDTQYF. The CDR3 region has the DNA TGTGCCAGCAGTTTAGCGGGAGGCACAGATACGCAGTATTTT.

In its sample, this clonotype was seen a few times. The J gene is TRBJ2-2, the V gene TRBV30, with 7 bases that match TRBD1. Germline V gene sequence: CDR1 GTSNPN, CDR2 SVGIG (reference sequence). CDR3 length equals 13 residues. Here the CDR3 DNA reads TGTGCAAGACAGGGCCCGGTCACCGGGGAGCTGTTTTTT. It encodes CARQGPVTGELFF.

This clonotype appeared a few times. The chain combines TRBV20-1 with TRBJ2-3; 10 bases line up with TRBD2. CDR1 is DFQATT, CDR2 SNEGSKA, per germline (reference sequence). The CDR3 spans 14 residues. The V gene end was trimmed by 4 bases and the J gene end by 1 base; junction bases not matched to a gene: 2. CDR3 residues: CSATTSGGTDTQYF. In nucleotides, the CDR3 is TGCAGTGCTACCACTAGCGGGGGCACAGATACGCAGTATTTT.

This clonotype has a handful of counts. The J gene is TRBJ1-1, the V gene TRBV6-2 or TRBV6-3; D gene uncertain. Trimming pared 2 bases from V and 4 bases from J, leaving 11 bases between. Germline CDR1 is MNHEY and CDR2 is SVGEGT. The CDR3 extends over 14 amino acids. The chain's CDR3 is CASSYPGPTTEAFF. The CDR3 DNA is TGTGCCAGCAGTTACCCTGGACCAACCACTGAAGCTTTCTTT.

The sample holds many counts of this clonotype. The chain uses TRBV5-6 and TRBJ2-4, with 8 bases lining up with TRBD2. V was pared by 2 bases and J by 12 bases, with 7 bases of the junction left unmatched. CDR3 length equals 13 residues. Germline CDR1 reads SGHDT; CDR2 reads YYEEEE. The CDR3 sequence: CASSFGTRTNQYF. CDR3 bases: TGTGCCAGCAGCTTTGGGACTAGAACCAATCAGTACTTC.

This clonotype was observed many times. The genes are TRBV20-1 and TRBJ2-1, with D maybe TRBD2 (6 bases). The V end lost 3 bases, the J end lost 6 bases, and 15 bases lay between the germline ends. The CDR3 consists of 14 residues. The germline CDR1 and CDR2 sequences are DFQATT and SNEGSKA (reference sequence). The CDR3 DNA follows: TGCAGTGCTAGTGGTAGGAGGGGCCCCAATGAGCAGTTCTTC. This sequence encodes CSASGRRGPNEQFF.

This rearrangement joins TRBV28 to TRBJ2-5, with a tentative D call TRBD1 (5 bases). Germline loops: CDR1 MDHEN, CDR2 SYDVKM. The CDR3 sequence is 14 residues long. V was clipped by 10 bases and J by 5 bases, with 20 bases between them. CDR3 region: CATAVVLGRETQYF. CDR3 nucleotide sequence: TGTGCCACCGCGGTGGTGTTGGGGCGGGAGACCCAGTACTTC.

This clonotype was picked up a small number of times. This CDR3 reads CASSLAGTAGTPGDEQYF. The CDR3 nucleotides are TGCGCCAGCAGCTTGGCAGGAACCGCCGGGACCCCCGGGGACGAGCAGTACTTC. V and J are TRBV5-1 and TRBJ2-7, with D tentatively TRBD1 or TRBD2 (5 bases each). Per the germline V gene, CDR1 is SGHRS and CDR2 is YFSETQ. CDR3 length: 18 amino acids. The V end lost 0 bases, the J end lost 5 bases, and 24 bases lay between the germline ends.

The rearrangement links TRBV9 to TRBJ2-5; possibly TRBD1 for D (6 bases). CDR3 length equals 15 residues. Germline V CDR1 and CDR2: SGDLS, YYNGEE. V lost 0 bases and J 5 bases, leaving 14 bases between the germline ends. CDR3 protein: CASSVADSPGETQYF. The CDR3 nucleotides are TGTGCCAGCAGCGTAGCGGACAGCCCCGGGGAGACCCAGTACTTC.

This chain uses TRBV7-2 with TRBJ2-1; no reliable D call. Trimming left V 5 bases short and J 2 bases short, with 13 bases between. CDR1 and CDR2 (germline): SGHTA, FQGNSA. CDR3 length: 15 residues. The CDR3 nucleotides are TGTGCCAGCAGCAAGACCAGAACGACCTACAATGAGCAGTTCTTC. It encodes CASSKTRTTYNEQFF.

The table lists this clonotype with a few counts. The genes are TRBV5-1 and TRBJ2-3; D is undetermined. Deletions cut 4 bases from V and 2 bases from J, with 11 bases between. The CDR3 is made up of 14 amino acids. CDR1 and CDR2 (germline): SGHRS, YFSETQ. The CDR3 nucleotides read TGCGCCAGCAGCGGCCAGGCAGCCACAGATACGCAGTATTTT. Its protein product is CASSGQAATDTQYF.

CDR3 in amino acids: CASSPTRPYEQYF. The CDR3 DNA reads as TGTGCCAGCAGTCCCACTAGGCCCTACGAGCAGTACTTC. This chain uses TRBV28 with TRBJ2-7; perhaps TRBD2 as D (5 bases). This CDR3 contains 13 residues. Germline CDR1 and CDR2: MDHEN and SYDVKM. V was trimmed by 5 bases and J by 2 bases, leaving 10 bases between them.

The chain links TRBV29-1 to TRBJ2-3; tentatively, D is TRBD1 (7 bases). Germline V CDR1 and CDR2: SQVTM, ANQGSEA. The CDR3 consists of 12 residues. V was clipped by 3 bases and J by 9 bases, with 13 bases between them. The DNA of the CDR3 is TGCAGCGTTGATCTGCAGGGGGGAACGCAGTATTTT. Its translation: CSVDLQGGTQYF.

This clonotype was observed a few times. The rearrangement joins TRBV20-1 to TRBJ2-3; perhaps TRBD2 as D (7 bases). In germline, CDR1 is DFQATT, CDR2 SNEGSKA (reference sequence). V lost 7 bases, J lost 4 bases, and 21 bases lay in between. This CDR3 has 15 residues. The CDR3 sequence: CSERGGGAFADTQYF. The CDR3 DNA sequence: TGCAGTGAGAGGGGAGGGGGGGCGTTTGCAGATACGCAGTATTTT.

This clonotype showed up just once. V is TRBV27 and J is TRBJ2-1, with TRBD2 matching 7 bases. This CDR3 comprises 15 residues. The germline V gene encodes CDR1 MNHEY and CDR2 SMNVEV (reference sequence). J gave up 1 base and V 3 bases, and 3 bases lay outside the gene matches. CDR3 DNA: TGTGCCAGCAGTTTTGCTAGCGGTTCCTACAATGAGCAGTTCTTC. This sequence encodes CASSFASGSYNEQFF.